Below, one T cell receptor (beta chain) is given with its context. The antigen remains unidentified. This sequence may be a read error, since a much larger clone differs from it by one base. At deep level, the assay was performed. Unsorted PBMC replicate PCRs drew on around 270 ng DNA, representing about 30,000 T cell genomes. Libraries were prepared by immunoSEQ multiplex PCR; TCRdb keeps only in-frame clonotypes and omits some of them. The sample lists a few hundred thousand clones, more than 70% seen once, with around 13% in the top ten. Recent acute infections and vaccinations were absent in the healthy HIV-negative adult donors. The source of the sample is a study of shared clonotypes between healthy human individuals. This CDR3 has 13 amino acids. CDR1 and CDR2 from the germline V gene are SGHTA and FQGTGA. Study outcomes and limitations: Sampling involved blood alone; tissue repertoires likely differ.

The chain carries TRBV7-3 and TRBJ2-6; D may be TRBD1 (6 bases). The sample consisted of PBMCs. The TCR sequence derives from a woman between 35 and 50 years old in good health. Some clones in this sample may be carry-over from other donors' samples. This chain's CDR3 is CASKSAGANALTF. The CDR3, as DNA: TGTGCCAGCAAGTCGGCAGGGGCCAACGCCCTGACTTTC.